The clone carrying this T cell receptor beta chain was counted many times. Its antigen is currently unknown. This sample stems from a study of blood T cells in healthy people across ages. Regarding the study as a whole: Strong correlation was found linking TCR beta diversity to naive T cell percentage. The study could not conclusively compare naive and antigen-experienced cells, given its unsorted PBMCs.

The authors ran a second PCR of about 7 to 11 cycles using a sample-barcoded 5' primer and a J-beta primer mix. Every sample gave at least 3 million paired-end reads containing CDR3. TCRdb redid the calling of the 5' RACE reads with MiXCR, one entry per CDR3 protein. The top ten clones hold roughly 13% of a sample with fewer than 950,000 distinct CDR3 sequences, about 34% of them seen once. The germline CDR1 and CDR2 sequences are DFQATT and SNEGSKA (reference sequence). Trimming took off 3 bases at V and 6 bases at J, with 8 bases between the two ends. The CDR3 is made up of 11 amino acids. Sequencing was performed on blood. The origin of this receptor is a man aged 18 to 35 in good health. The chain combines TRBV20-1 with TRBJ2-5; perhaps TRBD1 as D (5 bases). This CDR3 reads CSASQGQTQYF. CDR3 DNA: TGCAGTGCTAGTCAGGGTCAGACCCAGTACTTC.